The 8 T cell receptor beta chains given below trace back to one sample, sequenced in a study of T-cell memory formation after mild COVID-19. TCRdb re-analysed the 5' RACE reads in MiXCR, keeping a single row per CDR3 protein. The table records about 240,000 distinct CDR3 sequences, around a tenth of them present only once. The sequenced sample was PBMCs or a T cell subset sorted from them (not recorded which). The receptors come from a man between 18 and 35 years old who had mild COVID-19 (a few samples of this study predate the infection). Cell type and time point are not known.

This clonotype was recorded a few times. The gene calls are TRBV6-5 and TRBJ2-7; D call uncertain. This CDR3 is built from 13 residues. Germline-derived CDR1 and CDR2 are MNHEY and SVGAGI. V shed 5 bases and J shed 1 base, with 9 bases lying between them. This chain's CDR3 is CASSPVGSYEQYF. CDR3 DNA: TGTGCCAGCAGTCCTGTAGGTTCCTACGAGCAGTACTTC.

The chain recombines TRBV4-1 with TRBJ1-2, with 8 bases aligning to TRBD1. Looked up from germline, CDR1 is MGHRA and CDR2 is YSYEKL. V shed 3 bases and J 6 bases; nucleotides not matched to a gene: 6. CDR3 length equals 14 residues. The CDR3 loop reads CASSHATGDDGYTF. For the CDR3, the DNA is TGCGCCAGCAGCCATGCGACAGGGGACGATGGCTACACCTTC.

The chain combines TRBV19 with TRBJ1-6; D is ambiguous. Germline V gene sequence: CDR1 LNHDA, CDR2 SQIVND (reference sequence). The V and J ends lost 5 bases and 0 bases respectively, with 14 bases between them. There are 17 residues in the CDR3. The CDR3 DNA follows: TGTGCCAGTAGTCCCCCACCCAGGAACTCCTATAATTCACCCCTCCACTTT. Translating it yields CASSPPPRNSYNSPLHF.

Only a few counts were recorded for this clonotype. The DNA of the CDR3 is TGTGCCAGCAGTCTTATTTATTTGGGTGGCTACACCTTC. It encodes CASSLIYLGGYTF. This chain links TRBV12-3 or TRBV12-4 with TRBJ1-2, with no clear D. The CDR3 runs to 13 residues. Trimming took 5 bases from V and 7 from J, leaving 14 bases between them.

In this sample, this clonotype turned up a few times. This sequence joins TRBV10-2 and TRBJ2-1; D is undetermined. CDR3 length: 13 amino acids. Per the germline V gene, CDR1 is WSHSY and CDR2 is SAAADI. V lost 7 bases and J 9 bases, leaving 16 bases between the germline ends. CDR3: CASTRTGFGEQFF. CDR3 sequence (DNA): TGCGCCAGCACTAGGACCGGATTCGGTGAGCAGTTCTTC.

The V call is TRBV6-5, the J call TRBJ1-6, with D hard to call. CDR1 and CDR2 from the germline V gene are MNHEY and SVGAGI. Trimming stripped 6 bases from V and 2 bases from J, with 14 bases between. The CDR3 runs to 16 residues. CDR3 loop: CASRAPGGPYNSPLHF. For the CDR3, the DNA is TGTGCCAGCAGGGCCCCTGGAGGGCCCTATAATTCACCCCTCCACTTT.

There are many counts of this clonotype. CDR3 loop: CASMVATNTGELFF. CDR3 nucleotide sequence: TGCGCCAGCATGGTGGCGACGAACACCGGGGAGCTGTTTTTT. The J gene is TRBJ2-2, the V gene TRBV5-1; no firm D call. This CDR3 comprises 14 residues. Germline V CDR1 and CDR2: SGHRS, YFSETQ. Trimming stripped 6 bases from V and 0 bases from J, with 9 bases between.

The chain links TRBV15 to TRBJ2-7; D may be TRBD1 or TRBD2 (5 bases each). The V gene lost 5 bases and the J gene lost 7 bases, with 15 bases spanning the gap. CDR3 size: 13 residues. Germline V lookup: CDR1 LNHNV, CDR2 YYDKDF (reference sequence). DNA of the CDR3: TGTGCCACCAGCCTCAATGGGGGTGATGAGCAGTACGTC. Protein sequence: CATSLNGGDEQYV.